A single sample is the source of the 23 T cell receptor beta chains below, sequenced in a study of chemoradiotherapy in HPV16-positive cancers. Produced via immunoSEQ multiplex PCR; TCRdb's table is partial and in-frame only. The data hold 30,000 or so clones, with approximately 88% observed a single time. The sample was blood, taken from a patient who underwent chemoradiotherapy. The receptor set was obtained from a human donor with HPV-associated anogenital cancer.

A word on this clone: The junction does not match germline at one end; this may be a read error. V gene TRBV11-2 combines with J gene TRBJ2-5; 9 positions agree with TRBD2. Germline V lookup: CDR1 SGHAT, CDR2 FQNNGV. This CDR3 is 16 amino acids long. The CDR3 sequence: CASSLASRGGLETQYF. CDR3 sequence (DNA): TGTGCCAGCAGTTTAGCGTCGCGGGGGGGCCTAGAGACCCAGTACTTC.

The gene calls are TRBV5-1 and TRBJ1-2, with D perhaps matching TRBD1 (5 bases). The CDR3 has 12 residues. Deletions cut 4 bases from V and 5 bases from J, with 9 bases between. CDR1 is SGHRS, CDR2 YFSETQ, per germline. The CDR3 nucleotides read TGCGCCAGCAGCATGGACAAATATGGCTACACCTTC. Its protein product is CASSMDKYGYTF.

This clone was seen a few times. DNA for the CDR3: TGTGCCAGCAGTCCTCTAAGGCTACAGGGGTCTAATGAAAAACTGTTTTTT. Residues: CASSPLRLQGSNEKLFF. This chain links TRBV27 with TRBJ1-4, with 7 bases identical to TRBD1. CDR1 and CDR2 from the germline V gene are MNHEY and SMNVEV (reference sequence). The CDR3 consists of 17 residues. V gave up 5 bases and J gave up 3 bases; unmatched junction bases: 12.

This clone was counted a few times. The CDR3 sequence is CASTLGGDYGYTF. CDR3 in DNA: TGTGCCAGCACATTGGGCGGCGACTATGGCTACACCTTC. V and J are TRBV2 and TRBJ1-2; no clear D gene. CDR1 and CDR2 (germline): SNHLY, FYNNEI. V was clipped by 7 bases and J by 3 bases, with 12 bases between them. This CDR3 comprises 13 residues. Full variable domain (outside the CDR3, taken from reference TRBV2 and TRBJ1-2): EPEVTQTPSHQVTQMGQEVILRCVPISNHLYFYWYRQILGQKVEFLVSFYNNEISEKSEIFDDQFSVERPDGSNFTLKIRSTKLEDSAMYFCASTLGGDYGYTFGSGTRLTVV.

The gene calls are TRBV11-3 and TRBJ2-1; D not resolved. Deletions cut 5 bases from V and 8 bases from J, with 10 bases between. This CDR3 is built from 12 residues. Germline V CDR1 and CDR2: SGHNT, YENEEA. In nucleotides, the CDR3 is TGTGCCAGCAGCCGCCCGGGCCATGAGCAGTTCTTC. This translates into CASSRPGHEQFF.

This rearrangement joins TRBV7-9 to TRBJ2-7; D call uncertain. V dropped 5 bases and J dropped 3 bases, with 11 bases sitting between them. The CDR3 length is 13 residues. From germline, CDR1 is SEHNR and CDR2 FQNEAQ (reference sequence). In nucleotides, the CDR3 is TGTGCCAGCAGCCACAACGTAGACTACGAGCAGTACTTC. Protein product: CASSHNVDYEQYF.

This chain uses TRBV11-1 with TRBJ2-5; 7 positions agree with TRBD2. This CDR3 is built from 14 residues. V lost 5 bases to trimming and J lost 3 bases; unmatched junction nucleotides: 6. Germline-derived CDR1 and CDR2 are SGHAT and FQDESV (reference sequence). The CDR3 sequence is CASSHTGGKETQYF. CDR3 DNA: TGTGCCAGCAGCCACACCGGGGGGAAAGAGACCCAGTACTTC.

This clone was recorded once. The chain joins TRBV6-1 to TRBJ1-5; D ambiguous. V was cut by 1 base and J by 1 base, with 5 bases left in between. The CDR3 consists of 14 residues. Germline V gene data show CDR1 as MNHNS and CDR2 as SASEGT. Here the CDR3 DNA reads TGTGCCAGCAGTGAAGAACCCAGCAATCAGCCCCAGCATTTT. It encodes CASSEEPSNQPQHF.

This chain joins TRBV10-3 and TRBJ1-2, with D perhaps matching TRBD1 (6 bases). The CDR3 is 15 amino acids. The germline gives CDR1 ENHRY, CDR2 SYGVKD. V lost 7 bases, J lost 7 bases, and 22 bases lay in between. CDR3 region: CAIKDSEREHLGYTF. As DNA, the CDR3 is TGTGCCATCAAGGACAGTGAGAGGGAACATCTTGGCTACACCTTC.

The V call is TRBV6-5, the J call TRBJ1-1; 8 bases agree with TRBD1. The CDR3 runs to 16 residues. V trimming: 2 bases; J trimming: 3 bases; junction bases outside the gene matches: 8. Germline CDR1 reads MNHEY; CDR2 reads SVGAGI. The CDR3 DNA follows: TGTGCCAGCAGTTACACCCGGCAGGGGGCATACACTGAAGCTTTCTTT. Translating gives CASSYTRQGAYTEAFF.

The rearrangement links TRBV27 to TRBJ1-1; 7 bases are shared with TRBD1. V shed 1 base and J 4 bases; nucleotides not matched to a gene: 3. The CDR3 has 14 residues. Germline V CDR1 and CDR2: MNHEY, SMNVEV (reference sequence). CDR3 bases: TGTGCCAGCAGTTTATTCAGGGGGGGCACTGAAGCTTTCTTT. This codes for CASSLFRGGTEAFF.

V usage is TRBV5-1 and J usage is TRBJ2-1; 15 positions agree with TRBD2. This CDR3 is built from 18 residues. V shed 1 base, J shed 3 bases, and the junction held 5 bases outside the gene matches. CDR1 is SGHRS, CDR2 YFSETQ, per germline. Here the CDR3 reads CASSLIGLAGGNYNEQFF. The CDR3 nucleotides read TGCGCCAGCAGCTTGATCGGACTAGCGGGAGGGAACTACAATGAGCAGTTCTTC.

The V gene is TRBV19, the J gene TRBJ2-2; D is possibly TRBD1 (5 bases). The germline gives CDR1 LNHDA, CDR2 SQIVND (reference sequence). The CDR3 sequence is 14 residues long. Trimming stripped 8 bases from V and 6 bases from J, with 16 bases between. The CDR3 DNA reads TGTGCCAGTTCTATGAGCAGGGCCCCCGGGGAGCTGTTTTTT. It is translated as CASSMSRAPGELFF.

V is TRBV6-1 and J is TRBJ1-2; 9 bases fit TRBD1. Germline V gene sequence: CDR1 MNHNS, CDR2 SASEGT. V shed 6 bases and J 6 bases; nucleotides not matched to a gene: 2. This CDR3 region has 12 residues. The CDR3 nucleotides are TGTGCCAGCAGACGGACAGGGGATGGCTACACCTTC. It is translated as CASRRTGDGYTF.

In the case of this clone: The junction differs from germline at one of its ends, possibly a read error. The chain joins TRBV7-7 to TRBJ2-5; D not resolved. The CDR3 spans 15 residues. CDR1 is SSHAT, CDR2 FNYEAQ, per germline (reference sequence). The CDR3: CASSLIWGSQETQYF. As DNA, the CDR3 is TGTGCTAGCAGCTTAATTTGGGGTTCCCAAGAGACCCAGTACTTC. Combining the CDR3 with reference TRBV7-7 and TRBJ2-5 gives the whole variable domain GAGVSQSPRYKVTKRGQDVTLRCDPISSHATLYWYQQALGQGPEFLTYFNYEAQPDKSGLPSDRFSAERPEGSISTLTIQRTEQRDSAMYRCASSLIWGSQETQYFGPGTRLLVL.

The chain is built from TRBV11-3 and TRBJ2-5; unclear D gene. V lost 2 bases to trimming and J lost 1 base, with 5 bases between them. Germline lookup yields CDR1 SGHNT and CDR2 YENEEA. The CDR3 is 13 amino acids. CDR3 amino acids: CASSLRPQETQYF. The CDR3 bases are TGTGCCAGCAGCTTACGACCCCAAGAGACCCAGTACTTC.

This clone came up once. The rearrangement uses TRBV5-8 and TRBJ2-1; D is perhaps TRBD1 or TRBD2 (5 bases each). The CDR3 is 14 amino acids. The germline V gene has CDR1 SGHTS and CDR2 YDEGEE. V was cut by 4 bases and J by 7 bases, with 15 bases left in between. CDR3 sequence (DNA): TGTGCCAGCAGCCCGAGGGGCGGTTCGAATGAGCAGTTCTTC. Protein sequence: CASSPRGGSNEQFF.

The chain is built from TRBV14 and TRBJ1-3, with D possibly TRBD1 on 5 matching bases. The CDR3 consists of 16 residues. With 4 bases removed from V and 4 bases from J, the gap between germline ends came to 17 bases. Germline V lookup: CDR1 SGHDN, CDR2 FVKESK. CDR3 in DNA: TGTGCCAGCAGCCCCCTGGGGCCCTCCGGAGGAAACACCATATATTTT. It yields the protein CASSPLGPSGGNTIYF.

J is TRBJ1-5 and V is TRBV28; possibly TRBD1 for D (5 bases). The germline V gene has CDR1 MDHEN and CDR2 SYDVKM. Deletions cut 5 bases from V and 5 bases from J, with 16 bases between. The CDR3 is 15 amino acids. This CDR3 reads CASSRPTGGDQPQHF. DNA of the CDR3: TGTGCCAGCAGTCGTCCCACCGGGGGGGATCAGCCCCAGCATTTT.

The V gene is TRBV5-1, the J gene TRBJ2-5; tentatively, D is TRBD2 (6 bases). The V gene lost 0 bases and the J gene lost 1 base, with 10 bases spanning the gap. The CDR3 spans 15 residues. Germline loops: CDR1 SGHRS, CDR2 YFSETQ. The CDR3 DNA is TGCGCCAGCAGCTTGGCCGGGGGTGTCCAAGAGACCCAGTACTTC. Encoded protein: CASSLAGGVQETQYF.

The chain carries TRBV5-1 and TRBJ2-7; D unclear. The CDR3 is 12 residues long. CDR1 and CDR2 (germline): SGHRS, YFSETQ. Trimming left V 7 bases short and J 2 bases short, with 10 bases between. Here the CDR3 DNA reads TGCGCCAGCCAAGGGTTTACCTACGAGCAGTACTTC. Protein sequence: CASQGFTYEQYF.

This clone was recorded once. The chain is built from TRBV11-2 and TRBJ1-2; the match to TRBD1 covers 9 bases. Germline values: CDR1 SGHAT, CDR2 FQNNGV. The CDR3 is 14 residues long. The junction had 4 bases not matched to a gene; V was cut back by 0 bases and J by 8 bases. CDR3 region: CASSLEDRGGGYTF. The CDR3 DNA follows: TGTGCCAGCAGCTTAGAGGACAGGGGAGGCGGCTACACCTTC.

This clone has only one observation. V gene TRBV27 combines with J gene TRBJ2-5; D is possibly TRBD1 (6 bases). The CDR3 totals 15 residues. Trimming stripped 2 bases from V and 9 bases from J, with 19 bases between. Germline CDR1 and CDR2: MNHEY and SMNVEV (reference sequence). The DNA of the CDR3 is TGTGCCAGCAGTTTAAGGGGGTGGGGGACCGGGCCCCAGTACTTC. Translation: CASSLRGWGTGPQYF.